The T cell receptor beta chain described here comes from a study of beta chain features in type 1 diabetes. Every bit of the isolated RNA underwent reverse transcription, so sequencing read expressed TCRB transcripts. Sequenced by immunoSEQ multiplex PCR; TCRdb stores in-frame clones only, minus some. The table has tens of thousands of clones, roughly 31% seen once. The CDR3 spans 14 residues. Germline V gene lookup returns CDR1 SQVTM and CDR2 ANQGSEA. J gave up 4 bases and V 5 bases, and 9 bases lay outside the gene matches. Only one count was recorded for this clone. Each population that was sorted was more than 98% pure.

The clonotype was recovered from a woman under 30 in good health. The V gene is TRBV29-1, the J gene TRBJ2-3; 7 bases match TRBD1. Sequencing used stem cell memory CD4+ T cells from blood. The CDR3 loop reads CSVLTTGVADTQYF. The CDR3 DNA sequence: TGCAGCGTTCTTACCACAGGGGTTGCAGATACGCAGTATTTT.